Presented here are 26 T cell receptor beta chains from one specimen sequenced in a study of blood T cell repertoires in COVID-19. Produced via immunoSEQ multiplex PCR; TCRdb's table is partial and in-frame only. Altogether 100,000 to 120,000 clones are present, approximately 83% being singletons, with the ten largest covering around 4.1%. Sequenced material: peripheral blood. These receptors were obtained from a man in his fifties or sixties with acute or convalescent COVID-19.

A few counts support this clone. The rearrangement uses TRBV18 and TRBJ1-1; D is uncertain. Germline CDR1 is KGHSH and CDR2 is LQKENI. CDR3 length: 14 amino acids. Trimming removed 6 bases at V and 0 bases at J, with 11 bases between. The CDR3 DNA reads TGTGCCAGCTCCCCCAATCGAGTGAACACTGAAGCTTTCTTT. Translated, it gives CASSPNRVNTEAFF.

This sequence joins TRBV18 and TRBJ1-5; 9 nucleotides match TRBD1. The CDR3 spans 14 residues. J gave up 13 bases and V 0 bases, and 7 bases lay outside the gene matches. Germline CDR1 KGHSH, CDR2 LQKENI. CDR3 region: CASSPPGQGGSQHF. The CDR3 coding sequence is TGTGCCAGCTCACCACCGGGACAGGGAGGTTCACAGCATTTT.

The CDR3 DNA reads as TGTGCCAGAGCCCCGGAGGCTACGCTTCCTAGAAACACCATATATTTT. Its protein is CARAPEATLPRNTIYF. V usage is TRBV6-4 and J usage is TRBJ1-3; D ambiguous. Germline assignment: CDR1 MRHNA and CDR2 SNTAGT. The CDR3 covers 16 residues. The germline V and J ends were trimmed by 9 bases and 5 bases, with 23 bases remaining between them.

The gene calls are TRBV3-1 (or the pseudogene TRBV3-2) and TRBJ2-5; D unresolved. This CDR3 contains 13 residues. The germline V gene encodes CDR1 LGHDT and CDR2 YNNKEL (reference sequence). Trimming stripped 3 bases from V and 4 bases from J, with 9 bases between. CDR3 sequence (DNA): TGTGCCAGCAGCCACGGGTCGGCAGAGACCCAGTACTTC. Encoded protein: CASSHGSAETQYF.

The V gene is TRBV3-1 (or the pseudogene TRBV3-2), the J gene TRBJ2-1; 8 nucleotides line up with TRBD2. The length of the CDR3 is 16 residues. The V segment lost 4 bases and the J segment 3 bases; nucleotides outside the gene matches: 8. Germline assignment: CDR1 LGHDT and CDR2 YNNKEL (reference sequence). CDR3 bases: TGTGCCAGCAGCCCGGCCAGGACTAGCATCTACAATGAGCAGTTCTTC. Translated: CASSPARTSIYNEQFF.

J is TRBJ1-4 and V is TRBV6-5; D possibly corresponds to TRBD1 (5 bases). Trimming pared 5 bases from V and 6 bases from J, leaving 13 bases between. CDR3 size: 14 residues. CDR1 and CDR2 from the germline V gene are MNHEY and SVGAGI. CDR3 in amino acids: CASSPGGAYEKLFF. CDR3 DNA sequence: TGTGCCAGCAGTCCGGGAGGGGCATATGAAAAACTGTTTTTT.

The rearrangement links TRBV28 to TRBJ1-4; D is undetermined. From germline, CDR1 is MDHEN and CDR2 SYDVKM. Trimming removed 4 bases from V and 8 bases from J, with 17 bases in between. This CDR3 has 15 residues. The chain's CDR3 is CASSWIPGLGEKLFF. CDR3 DNA: TGTGCCAGCAGTTGGATCCCCGGACTTGGGGAAAAACTGTTTTTT.

V gene TRBV6-5 combines with J gene TRBJ1-1, with 9 bases aligning to TRBD1. Losses at the gene ends were 5 bases for V and 4 bases for J; bases not matched to a gene: 5. Germline assignment: CDR1 MNHEY and CDR2 SVGAGI. CDR3 length: 14 residues. CDR3 sequence reads: CASSPGQGSTEAFF. The CDR3 nucleotides are TGTGCCAGCAGTCCGGGACAGGGAAGCACTGAAGCTTTCTTT.

The chain employs TRBV4-1 and TRBJ2-6, with D perhaps TRBD1 (6 bases). Trimming pared 1 base from V and 0 bases from J, leaving 13 bases between. CDR1 and CDR2 (germline): MGHRA, YSYEKL. The CDR3 runs 18 residues. CDR3 region: CASSQGQAGGSGANVLTF. The CDR3, as DNA: TGCGCCAGCAGCCAAGGACAGGCCGGTGGCTCTGGGGCCAACGTCCTGACTTTC.

V is TRBV6-6 and J is TRBJ2-7, with 10 bases matching TRBD2. J was trimmed by 7 bases and V by 6 bases; bases with no gene match: 12. The CDR3 is made up of 15 amino acids. CDR1 is MNHNY, CDR2 SVGAGI, per germline (reference sequence). CDR3 sequence reads: CASSPRTSGAGEQYF. DNA of the CDR3: TGTGCCAGCAGCCCCCGAACTAGCGGGGCTGGGGAGCAGTACTTC.

This clone was seen a handful of times. The V gene is TRBV7-6, the J gene TRBJ2-1, with D hard to call. Looked up from germline, CDR1 is SGHVS and CDR2 is FNYEAQ. The V end was cut by 3 bases, the J end by 9 bases, with 9 bases between. CDR3 length equals 12 residues. CDR3 in DNA: TGTGCCAGCAGCTTGAGCGCTGGTGAGCAGTTCTTC. As protein: CASSLSAGEQFF.

CDR3 sequence (DNA): TGTGCCAGCAGCGTAGACGCGGGGAGGAACTACGAGCAGTACTTC. It encodes CASSVDAGRNYEQYF. The chain joins TRBV9 to TRBJ2-7, with a possible D match to TRBD2 (6 bases). The germline V and J ends were trimmed by 0 bases and 3 bases, with 13 bases remaining between them. From germline, CDR1 is SGDLS and CDR2 YYNGEE. The CDR3 spans 15 residues.

This rearrangement joins TRBV10-3 to TRBJ1-2; D not certain. The CDR3 loop spans 12 amino acids. Per germline, CDR1 ENHRY and CDR2 SYGVKD. The germline V and J ends were trimmed by 8 bases and 3 bases, with 10 bases remaining between them. The CDR3 DNA reads TGTGCCATCCCGGAGCAAGACTATGGCTACACCTTC. Its translation: CAIPEQDYGYTF.

In regard to this clone: A read error may produce the germline difference seen at one junction end. V gene TRBV5-1 combines with J gene TRBJ1-2; the match to TRBD1 covers 7 bases. Germline-derived CDR1 and CDR2 are SGHRS and YFSETQ. CDR3 size: 14 residues. The CDR3 loop is CASTLGDSRTGYTF. Here the CDR3 DNA reads TGCGCCAGCACCTTGGGGGACAGTCGGACTGGCTACACCTTC.

This chain uses TRBV6-5 with TRBJ1-1; 7 bases are shared with TRBD1. The length of the CDR3 is 13 residues. From germline, CDR1 is MNHEY and CDR2 SVGAGI. J was trimmed by 3 bases and V by 2 bases; bases with no gene match: 0. CDR3: CASSYQGDTEAFF. In DNA form, the CDR3 reads TGTGCCAGCAGTTACCAGGGGGACACTGAAGCTTTCTTT.

This chain links TRBV7-3 with TRBJ2-1; TRBD2 aligns across 12 bases. CDR3 size: 15 residues. Losses at the gene ends were 5 bases for V and 9 bases for J; bases not matched to a gene: 8. CDR1 and CDR2 (germline): SGHTA, FQGTGA. This CDR3 is CASSPTSGGTGEQFF. The CDR3 region has the DNA TGTGCCAGCAGCCCGACTAGCGGGGGTACAGGTGAGCAGTTCTTC.

The rearrangement uses TRBV7-2 and TRBJ1-1; no reliable D call. V was pared by 2 bases and J by 1 base, with 8 bases between. Looked up from germline, CDR1 is SGHTA and CDR2 is FQGNSA. CDR3 size: 14 residues. CDR3 nucleotide sequence: TGTGCCAGCAGCTTAAATTTCGGGAACACTGAAGCTTTCTTT. Its translation: CASSLNFGNTEAFF.

This rearrangement joins TRBV4-1 to TRBJ2-1, with D tentatively TRBD1 (5 bases). Per germline, CDR1 MGHRA and CDR2 YSYEKL. V was clipped by 4 bases and J by 6 bases, with 19 bases between them. CDR3 length: 16 amino acids. The CDR3 spells CASSPRPPGSFNEQFF. CDR3 in DNA: TGCGCCAGCAGCCCCCGCCCCCCAGGGTCGTTCAATGAGCAGTTCTTC.

The rearrangement uses TRBV9 and TRBJ2-3, with D possibly matching TRBD2 (5 bases). This CDR3 region has 14 residues. V lost 0 bases, J lost 5 bases, and 10 bases lay in between. The V gene's germline CDR1 is SGDLS and CDR2 YYNGEE. The CDR3 sequence is CASSVAGFIDTQYF. In nucleotides, the CDR3 is TGTGCCAGCAGCGTAGCGGGGTTCATAGATACGCAGTATTTT.

This clone showed up just a few times. The V gene is TRBV7-2, the J gene TRBJ1-5, with D tentatively TRBD1 (5 bases). Per germline, CDR1 SGHTA and CDR2 FQGNSA. Trimming took 6 bases from V and 0 from J, leaving 9 bases between them. CDR3 length equals 14 residues. DNA for the CDR3: TGTGCCAGCAGTCCGGACAATAGCAATCAGCCCCAGCATTTT. Amino acids: CASSPDNSNQPQHF. Looking up the rest from reference TRBV7-2 and TRBJ1-5 gives the full variable domain: GAGVSQSPSNKVTEKGKDVELRCDPISGHTALYWYRQSLGQGLEFLIYFQGNSAPDKSGLPSDRFSAERTGGSVSTLTIQRTQQEDSAVYLCASSPDNSNQPQHFGDGTRLSIL.

V and J are TRBV7-8 and TRBJ2-7; D uncertain. The CDR3 has 13 amino acids. CDR1 and CDR2 from the germline V gene are SGHVS and FQNEAQ. Between the trimmed V and J ends, which lost 5 bases and 7 bases, there was a span of 15 bases. The CDR3 coding sequence is TGTGCCAGCAGCCCTGTCCAAACGAGGGAGCAGTACTTC. Protein: CASSPVQTREQYF.

V is TRBV5-1 and J is TRBJ2-7; D unresolved. Germline V gene data show CDR1 as SGHRS and CDR2 as YFSETQ. V was cut by 0 bases and J by 2 bases, with 9 bases left in between. This CDR3 is built from 14 residues. The CDR3 DNA reads TGCGCCAGCAGCTTGGATTCTGGCCCCTACGAGCAGTACTTC. Amino acids: CASSLDSGPYEQYF.

The chain recombines TRBV24-1 with TRBJ2-3; the D gene is possibly TRBD2 (6 bases). Trimming removed 4 bases at V and 2 bases at J, with 15 bases between. The CDR3 has 16 amino acids. CDR1 and CDR2 (germline): KGHDR, SFDVKD. Here the CDR3 DNA reads TGTGCCACCAGTGACCCCCCTCGGGGGACCACAGATACGCAGTATTTT. Translation: CATSDPPRGTTDTQYF.

The gene calls are TRBV24-1 and TRBJ2-1, with TRBD1 identical over 9 bases. Trimming at V came to 11 bases and at J to 9 bases, leaving 13 bases not matched to a gene. Germline CDR1 and CDR2: KGHDR and SFDVKD. The CDR3 length is 14 residues. The CDR3 loop reads CASRPGTGSGEQFF. DNA for the CDR3: TGTGCCAGCCGTCCCGGGACAGGGTCAGGTGAGCAGTTCTTC.

The chain combines TRBV7-6 with TRBJ2-1; 13 nucleotides line up with TRBD2. J lost 4 bases, V lost 2 bases, and 14 bases had no gene match. The CDR3 contains 20 residues. Germline CDR1 SGHVS, CDR2 FNYEAQ. The CDR3 is CASSLSYQRLAGGHYNEQFF. The DNA of the CDR3 is TGTGCCAGCAGCTTATCCTACCAACGACTAGCGGGGGGCCATTACAATGAGCAGTTCTTC.

V usage is TRBV9 and J usage is TRBJ1-5; D unclear. From germline, CDR1 is SGDLS and CDR2 YYNGEE. The V and J ends lost 0 bases and 12 bases respectively, with 13 bases between them. CDR3 length: 13 amino acids. The CDR3 DNA reads TGTGCCAGCAGCGTAGAAGGAAGCGGAGACCAGCATTTT. It specifies CASSVEGSGDQHF.